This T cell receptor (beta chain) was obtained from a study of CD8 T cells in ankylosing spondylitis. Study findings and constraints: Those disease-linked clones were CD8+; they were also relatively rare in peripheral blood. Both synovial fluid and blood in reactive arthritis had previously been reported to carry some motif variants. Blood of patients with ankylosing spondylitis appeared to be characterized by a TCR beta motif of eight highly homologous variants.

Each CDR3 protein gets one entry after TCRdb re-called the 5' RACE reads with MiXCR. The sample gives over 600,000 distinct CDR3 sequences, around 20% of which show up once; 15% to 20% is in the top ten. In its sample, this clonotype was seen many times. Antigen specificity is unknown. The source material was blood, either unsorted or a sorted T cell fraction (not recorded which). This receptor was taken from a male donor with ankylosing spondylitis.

The chain's CDR3 is CASSLDEGTPYEQYF. In nucleotides, the CDR3 is TGCGCCAGCAGCTTGGACGAGGGGACCCCCTACGAGCAGTACTTC. This rearrangement joins TRBV5-1 to TRBJ2-7, with D perhaps assigned TRBD1 or TRBD2 (5 bases each). The CDR3 sequence is 15 residues long. The germline V gene has CDR1 SGHRS and CDR2 YFSETQ. The germline V and J ends were trimmed by 0 bases and 2 bases, with 12 bases remaining between them.